Below, one T cell receptor (beta chain) is given with its context. The antigen is not known. Assay used: immunoSEQ multiplex PCR; TCRdb lists only in-frame clones, some missing. This table has tens of thousands of clones, about nine tenths appearing once. The record originates from a study of T cell responses to AZD1222 COVID-19 vaccine. Study-wide findings and caveats: Reportedly, close to half of spike-specific TCRs are directed against unmutated variant regions. Recipients of two AZD1222 doses showed rising Spike-specific TCR breadth and depth.

This CDR3 comprises 12 residues. Germline values: CDR1 LGHNA, CDR2 YNFKEQ. V was cut by 5 bases and J by 7 bases, with 11 bases left in between. The genes are TRBV4-2 and TRBJ1-1, with D uncertain. This clonotype was obtained from an adult in good health. The specimen was peripheral blood, collected on day 0 of AZD1222 vaccination. CDR3 DNA sequence: TGTGCCAGCAGCGGACGGAGCTTTGAAGCTTTCTTT. Protein: CASSGRSFEAFF.